These 8 T cell receptor beta chains were sequenced from one sample in a study of cytomegalovirus exposure and HLA in healthy donors. The PCR employed 60 Vbeta primers together with 13 Jbeta primers. Clones were sequenced by immunoSEQ multiplex PCR, and TCRdb holds only the in-frame ones, with some missing. This sample yields 150,000 to 200,000 clones, of which around 80% are seen a single time; approximately 1.9% belongs to the top ten. The specimen was PBMCs. The receptors here all came from a man between 18 and 29 years old in good health and CMV-seronegative.

This clone appeared a single time. The chain uses TRBV4-3 and TRBJ2-5, with 7 bases identical to TRBD1. The J call may be incorrect, as the DNA end agrees better with TRBJ2-7. Germline V gene lookup returns CDR1 LGHNA and CDR2 YSLEER. CDR3 length equals 15 residues. CDR3 residues: CASSQRQGLSYEQYF. The DNA for the CDR3 is TGCGCCAGCAGCCAGAGACAGGGCCTCTCCTACGAGCAGTACTTC.

As for this clone: At one boundary the junction diverges from the germline segment, which might be a read error. The chain joins TRBV28 to TRBJ2-7, with D possibly being TRBD2 (5 bases). CDR1 is MDHEN, CDR2 SYDVKM, per germline. This CDR3 has 15 amino acids. The CDR3 nucleotides read TGTGCCAGCAGTTTATTAGGCGGACTCTCCTACAAGCAGTACTTC. It encodes CASSLLGGLSYKQYF.

V is TRBV27 and J is TRBJ1-5; D is perhaps TRBD1 (5 bases). The ends were cut back, 4 bases at V and 5 bases at J, with 21 bases in the middle. Germline CDR1 is MNHEY and CDR2 is SMNVEV (reference sequence). This CDR3 is built from 17 residues. In nucleotides, the CDR3 is TGTGCCAGCAGTTCCCTACAGCGTAGGGGACTAGATCAGCCCCAGCATTTT. Amino acids: CASSSLQRRGLDQPQHF.

This rearrangement joins TRBV6-5 to TRBJ2-1; possible D gene TRBD1, 7 bases. V lost 4 bases to trimming and J lost 8 bases, with 12 bases between them. Germline V gene lookup returns CDR1 MNHEY and CDR2 SVGAGI. The CDR3 has 13 amino acids. The CDR3 DNA reads as TGTGCCAGCAGTTCTACAGGGGAGGATGAGCAGTTCTTC. Amino acid sequence: CASSSTGEDEQFF.

This clone was counted only a few times. The V call is TRBV6-1, the J call TRBJ1-1; no clear D gene. CDR3 size: 14 residues. CDR1 MNHNS and CDR2 SASEGT come from the germline V gene. The germline V and J ends were trimmed by 1 base and 5 bases, with 11 bases remaining between them. The DNA for the CDR3 is TGTGCCAGCAGTGAAGTAAGTGGCCCAACTGAAGCTTTCTTT. The encoded protein is CASSEVSGPTEAFF.

The rearrangement uses TRBV18 and TRBJ1-1; D is perhaps TRBD1 (5 bases). Per the germline V gene, CDR1 is KGHSH and CDR2 is LQKENI. This CDR3 spans 11 amino acids. Trimming cost V 6 bases and J 10 bases, with 12 bases left between them. The CDR3 DNA sequence: TGTGCCAGCTCCCCCGAAGGGGCAGCTTTCTTT. Translated, it gives CASSPEGAAFF.

V gene TRBV7-9 combines with J gene TRBJ2-7; a possible D gene is TRBD1 (8 bases). The germline V gene encodes CDR1 SEHNR and CDR2 FQNEAQ (reference sequence). The V end was cut by 5 bases, the J end by 7 bases, with 15 bases between. This CDR3 contains 13 residues. The CDR3 DNA reads as TGTGCCAGCAGCAGCGACAGGGGAGGGGAGCAGTACTTC. This encodes CASSSDRGGEQYF.

The chain is built from TRBV5-6 and TRBJ1-5; possible D gene TRBD1, 5 bases. The CDR3 is 17 residues long. CDR1 SGHDT and CDR2 YYEEEE come from the germline V gene. V lost 4 bases to trimming and J lost 6 bases, with 23 bases between them. CDR3 nucleotide sequence: TGTGCCAGCAGCACATCCTCAGGCGGCAGGGTCGGTCAGCCCCAGCATTTT. Encoded protein: CASSTSSGGRVGQPQHF. The full variable domain, its missing parts supplied by reference TRBV5-6 and TRBJ1-5, is DAGVTQSPTHLIKTRGQQVTLRCSPKSGHDTVSWYQQALGQGPQFIFQYYEEEERQRGNFPDRFSGHQFPNYSSELNVNALLLGDSALYLCASSTSSGGRVGQPQHFGDGTRLSIL.